A single sample gave rise to the 28 T cell receptor beta chains below, sequenced in a study of cytotoxic CD8 clonotypes in ibrutinib-treated CLL. The data were produced by immunoSEQ multiplex PCR, yet TCRdb's version contains in-frame clones alone and is incomplete. The sample shows 150,000 or so clones, 70% to 80% of them seen only once. The material sequenced was PBMCs, taken after 24 months of ibrutinib treatment. Receptor source: a human donor with chronic lymphocytic leukemia.

The chain combines TRBV6-5 with TRBJ2-7; TRBD1 matches 8 bases. Per germline, CDR1 MNHEY and CDR2 SVGAGI. The J segment lost 3 bases and the V segment lost 2 bases, leaving 6 bases of the junction unmatched. The CDR3 has 15 amino acids. The CDR3 region is CASSYMSGGGYEQYF. Here the CDR3 DNA reads TGTGCCAGCAGTTACATGTCAGGGGGCGGCTACGAGCAGTACTTC.

This clone has a handful of counts. V gene TRBV27 combines with J gene TRBJ1-1; D is perhaps TRBD1 (6 bases). V dropped 6 bases and J dropped 6 bases, with 17 bases sitting between them. CDR1 and CDR2 from the germline V gene are MNHEY and SMNVEV (reference sequence). This CDR3 spans 14 amino acids. CDR3 nucleotide sequence: TGTGCCAGCAGGCCCCCAGTCCCAGGGGCTGAAGCTTTCTTT. Protein: CASRPPVPGAEAFF.

The gene calls are TRBV7-9 and TRBJ1-4; possibly TRBD1 for D (5 bases). CDR3 length: 15 residues. V gave up 5 bases and J gave up 6 bases, with 16 bases separating them. Germline CDR1 SEHNR, CDR2 FQNEAQ (reference sequence). For the CDR3, the DNA is TGTGCCAGCAGCCGCTGGGGGGAAGATGATGAAAAACTGTTTTTT. Amino acid sequence: CASSRWGEDDEKLFF.

This clone appeared once. V and J are TRBV19 and TRBJ1-4; D is possibly TRBD1 (5 bases). The length of the CDR3 is 14 residues. The V gene lost 3 bases and the J gene lost 7 bases, with 12 bases spanning the gap. The germline CDR1 and CDR2 sequences are LNHDA and SQIVND (reference sequence). This CDR3 reads CASSMGGVPEKLFF. In nucleotides, the CDR3 is TGTGCCAGTAGTATGGGGGGAGTGCCTGAAAAACTGTTTTTT.

The genes are TRBV13 and TRBJ1-2; D is possibly TRBD1 (6 bases). V was trimmed by 5 bases and J by 7 bases, leaving 17 bases between them. CDR3 length equals 14 residues. Germline assignment: CDR1 PRHDT and CDR2 FYEKMQ (reference sequence). CDR3 region: CASSGGGQGGGYTF. The DNA for the CDR3 is TGTGCCAGCAGCGGGGGGGGCCAGGGTGGTGGCTACACCTTC. Filled out from reference TRBV13 and TRBJ1-2, the complete variable domain reads AAGVIQSPRHLIKEKRETATLKCYPIPRHDTVYWYQQGPGQDPQFLISFYEKMQSDKGSIPDRFSAQQFSDYHSELNMSSLELGDSALYFCASSGGGQGGGYTFGSGTRLTVV.

In its sample, this clone was seen a few times. V is TRBV28 and J is TRBJ1-2; possibly TRBD1 for D (5 bases). The CDR3 has 13 residues. The V gene lost 7 bases and the J gene lost 6 bases, with 15 bases spanning the gap. Germline V gene sequence: CDR1 MDHEN, CDR2 SYDVKM. For the CDR3, the DNA is TGTGCCAGCACCATCTGGGGGGAGGATGGCTACACCTTC. This codes for CASTIWGEDGYTF.

This clone was seen ten or more times. The V call is TRBV28, the J call TRBJ1-4; the D is unclear. Looked up from germline, CDR1 is MDHEN and CDR2 is SYDVKM. Deletions cut 7 bases from V and 3 bases from J, with 9 bases between. The CDR3 loop spans 13 amino acids. CDR3 in DNA: TGTGCCAGCACGACCCACTCTAATGAAAAACTGTTTTTT. This translates into CASTTHSNEKLFF.

The V gene is TRBV6-5, the J gene TRBJ1-2; D gene unclear. The CDR3 has 14 residues. CDR1 MNHEY and CDR2 SVGAGI come from the germline V gene. Trimming removed 4 bases from V and 0 bases from J, with 9 bases in between. CDR3 region: CASSLPPSNYGYTF. CDR3 nucleotide sequence: TGTGCCAGCAGTTTACCCCCCTCTAACTATGGCTACACCTTC.

V is TRBV2 and J is TRBJ1-1, with D perhaps matching TRBD1 (6 bases). This CDR3 region has 12 residues. Germline V gene lookup returns CDR1 SNHLY and CDR2 FYNNEI. V was shortened by 6 bases and J by 8 bases, with 13 bases between the two germline ends. As DNA, the CDR3 is TGTGCCAGCAGGGCGGACAGCTCCGAAGCTTTCTTT. Amino acid sequence: CASRADSSEAFF.

V usage is TRBV6-6 and J usage is TRBJ1-4, with no clear D. CDR3 length: 14 amino acids. V was shortened by 6 bases and J by 0 bases, with 8 bases between the two germline ends. The germline V gene has CDR1 MNHNY and CDR2 SVGAGI (reference sequence). This chain's CDR3 is CASRSGATNEKLFF. CDR3 coding DNA: TGTGCCAGCAGGTCCGGGGCAACTAATGAAAAACTGTTTTTT.

This clone appeared many times. This chain links TRBV19 with TRBJ1-1; no clear D gene. V gave up 8 bases and J gave up 0 bases, with 4 bases separating them. CDR1 is LNHDA and CDR2 is SQIVND in the germline V gene (reference sequence). This CDR3 spans 11 amino acids. The CDR3: CASHLNTEAFF. The CDR3 DNA reads TGTGCCAGTCACCTGAACACTGAAGCTTTCTTT.

The rearrangement uses TRBV14 and TRBJ2-7, with 9 bases matching TRBD1. Germline lookup yields CDR1 SGHDN and CDR2 FVKESK. This CDR3 has 13 residues. V dropped 4 bases and J dropped 6; count of bases not matched to a gene: 4. CDR3 sequence (DNA): TGTGCCAGCAGCCCCGGGACAGGGCGCGAGCAGTACTTC. Translating gives CASSPGTGREQYF. The variable domain in full, with the rest retrieved from reference TRBV14 and TRBJ2-7, is EAGVTQFPSHSVIEKGQTVTLRCDPISGHDNLYWYRRVMGKEIKFLLHFVKESKQDESGMPNNRFLAERTGGTYSTLKVQPAELEDSGVYFCASSPGTGREQYFGPGTRLTVT.

The CDR3 DNA reads TGTGCCAGCAGTCCGATTCTACTGGGGGATGAGCAGTTCTTC. Amino acids: CASSPILLGDEQFF. The chain has TRBV27 and TRBJ2-1, with D perhaps being TRBD1 or TRBD2 (5 bases each). The CDR3 has 14 residues. Germline lookup yields CDR1 MNHEY and CDR2 SMNVEV (reference sequence). Trimming removed 5 bases at V and 8 bases at J, with 16 bases between.

In this sample, this clone turned up a few times. The genes are TRBV5-1 and TRBJ1-1, with D unclear. The CDR3 covers 12 residues. The germline gives CDR1 SGHRS, CDR2 YFSETQ. The V gene lost 5 bases and the J gene lost 4 bases, with 9 bases spanning the gap. The CDR3 DNA reads TGCGCCAGCAGGGACCGGGGCACTGAAGCTTTCTTT. Protein: CASRDRGTEAFF.

This clone was seen only once. The V and J genes are TRBV2 and TRBJ1-5; D gene ambiguous. The germline V and J ends were trimmed by 1 base and 2 bases, with 9 bases remaining between them. This CDR3 is 15 amino acids long. Germline CDR1 is SNHLY and CDR2 is FYNNEI. CDR3 sequence reads: CASSEGGGGNQPQHF. CDR3 bases: TGTGCCAGCAGTGAAGGGGGTGGGGGCAATCAGCCCCAGCATTTT.

This chain connects TRBV4-2 to TRBJ2-1; D not resolved. The CDR3 runs 15 residues. The V and J ends lost 1 base and 4 bases respectively, with 11 bases between them. Germline CDR1 reads LGHNA; CDR2 reads YNFKEQ. CDR3 loop: CASSQVVGQYNEQFF. The CDR3 DNA reads TGTGCCAGCAGCCAAGTTGTCGGTCAGTACAATGAGCAGTTCTTC.

A word on this clone: Other DNA sequences within the sample encode an identical CDR3. In DNA, the CDR3 is TGTGCCAGCAGCCCAGGACACTCTGGAAACACCATATATTTT. Its translation: CASSPGHSGNTIYF. The chain combines TRBV14 with TRBJ1-3; D is perhaps TRBD1 (5 bases). The germline CDR1 and CDR2 sequences are SGHDN and FVKESK. This CDR3 is 14 amino acids long. Trimming removed 4 bases at V and 0 bases at J, with 7 bases between.

CDR3 nucleotides: TGCGCCAGCAGCAAACCTAGCGCAACCAAAAACATTCAGTACTTC. Translating gives CASSKPSATKNIQYF. The chain recombines TRBV5-1 with TRBJ2-4; D perhaps matches TRBD2 (6 bases). Deletions cut 4 bases from V and 2 bases from J, with 13 bases between. Germline V gene data show CDR1 as SGHRS and CDR2 as YFSETQ. The CDR3 is made up of 15 amino acids.

The chain couples TRBV2 to TRBJ1-3; tentatively, D is TRBD1 (6 bases). This CDR3 is 15 amino acids long. Trimming cost V 6 bases and J 0 bases, with 12 bases left between them. Germline lookup yields CDR1 SNHLY and CDR2 FYNNEI. CDR3 DNA sequence: TGTGCCAGCAGGGGGGCCGCCGCCTCTGGAAACACCATATATTTT. The encoded protein is CASRGAAASGNTIYF.

V usage is TRBV7-8 and J usage is TRBJ1-6; TRBD1 matches 10 bases. The CDR3 covers 14 residues. Per germline, CDR1 SGHVS and CDR2 FQNEAQ. J was trimmed by 9 bases and V by 5 bases; bases with no gene match: 4. DNA for the CDR3: TGTGCCAGCAGCCTGACAGGGGGCGGTTCACCCCTCCACTTT. Its protein is CASSLTGGGSPLHF.

V usage is TRBV5-8 and J usage is TRBJ2-7; 7 bases match TRBD1. From germline, CDR1 is SGHTS and CDR2 YDEGEE. Trimming cost V 0 bases and J 12 bases; bases outside gene matches: 9. The CDR3 covers 13 residues. The DNA of the CDR3 is TGTGCCAGCAGCTTGGCCTCGGTGGCAGGGGGGTACTTC. Residues: CASSLASVAGGYF.

The chain links TRBV7-9 to TRBJ2-7; 8 bases are a match to TRBD2. J gave up 6 bases and V 8 bases, and 12 bases lay outside the gene matches. Germline V gene lookup returns CDR1 SEHNR and CDR2 FQNEAQ (reference sequence). This CDR3 contains 14 residues. This chain's CDR3 is CASRGAGGPREQYF. In DNA, the CDR3 is TGTGCCAGCCGCGGGGCGGGGGGCCCTCGCGAGCAGTACTTC. The complete variable domain, with remaining parts taken from reference TRBV7-9 and TRBJ2-7, reads DTGVSQNPRHKITKRGQNVTFRCDPISEHNRLYWYRQTLGQGPEFLTYFQNEAQLEKSRLLSDRFSAERPKGSFSTLEIQRTEQGDSAMYLCASRGAGGPREQYFGPGTRLTVT.

The CDR3 bases are TGTGCCTGGACCCCAGAGGGGTTCGGCAAAAACATTCAGTACTTC. It translates to CAWTPEGFGKNIQYF. This chain links TRBV30 with TRBJ2-4; tentatively, D is TRBD1 or TRBD2 (5 bases each). The V and J ends lost 4 bases and 3 bases respectively, with 16 bases between them. CDR3 size: 15 residues. CDR1 is GTSNPN, CDR2 SVGIG, per germline (reference sequence).

The chain has TRBV6-5 and TRBJ1-5; D ambiguous. The CDR3 runs to 15 residues. In germline, CDR1 is MNHEY, CDR2 SVGAGI. V lost 0 bases, J lost 3 bases, and 9 bases lay in between. CDR3 sequence: CASSYSGGNNQPQHF. CDR3 sequence (DNA): TGTGCCAGCAGTTACTCGGGCGGCAACAATCAGCCCCAGCATTTT.

The rearrangement joins TRBV2 to TRBJ2-3; D perhaps matches TRBD2 (5 bases). The germline V gene encodes CDR1 SNHLY and CDR2 FYNNEI. V gave up 6 bases and J gave up 0 bases, with 10 bases separating them. This CDR3 region has 14 residues. The CDR3 DNA is TGTGCCAGCAGGGACTCGTCGAGCACAGATACGCAGTATTTT. Amino acid sequence: CASRDSSSTDTQYF.

This clone was counted many times. The chain combines TRBV5-8 with TRBJ2-1; 16 bases match TRBD2. This CDR3 region has 17 residues. V trimming: 4 bases; J trimming: 6 bases; junction bases outside the gene matches: 7. The V gene's germline CDR1 is SGHTS and CDR2 YDEGEE. The CDR3 nucleotides are TGTGCCAGCAGCCCAGGGACTAGCGGGAGGGTCGTCAATGAGCAGTTCTTC. Protein: CASSPGTSGRVVNEQFF.

This chain connects TRBV11-3 to TRBJ2-1; 9 bases fit TRBD2. This CDR3 is 17 amino acids long. V shed 5 bases, J shed 8 bases, and the junction held 16 bases outside the gene matches. CDR1 and CDR2 from the germline V gene are SGHNT and YENEEA. The CDR3 sequence is CASSHGAGRGGQYEQFF. CDR3 bases: TGTGCCAGCAGCCACGGAGCGGGGCGGGGGGGCCAGTATGAGCAGTTCTTC.

The V call is TRBV5-1, the J call TRBJ2-2; D remains ambiguous. The CDR3 spans 14 residues. With 4 bases removed from V and 5 bases from J, the gap between germline ends came to 12 bases. The germline CDR1 and CDR2 sequences are SGHRS and YFSETQ. CDR3 bases: TGCGCCAGCAGCCCCCGGGCCCAAACCGGGGAGCTGTTTTTT. It codes for CASSPRAQTGELFF.